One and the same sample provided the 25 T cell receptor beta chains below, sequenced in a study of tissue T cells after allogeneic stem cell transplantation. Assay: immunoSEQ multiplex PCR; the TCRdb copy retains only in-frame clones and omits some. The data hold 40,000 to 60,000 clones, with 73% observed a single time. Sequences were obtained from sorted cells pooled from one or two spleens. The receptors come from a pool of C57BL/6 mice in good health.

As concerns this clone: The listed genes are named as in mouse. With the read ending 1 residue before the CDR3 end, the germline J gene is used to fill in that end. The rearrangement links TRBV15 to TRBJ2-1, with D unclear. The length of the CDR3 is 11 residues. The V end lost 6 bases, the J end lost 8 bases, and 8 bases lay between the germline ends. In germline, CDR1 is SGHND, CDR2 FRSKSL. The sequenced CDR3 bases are TGTGCCAGCAGCTATGGGACTGAGCAGTTC. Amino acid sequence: CASSYGTEQF. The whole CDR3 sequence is CASSYGTEQFF.

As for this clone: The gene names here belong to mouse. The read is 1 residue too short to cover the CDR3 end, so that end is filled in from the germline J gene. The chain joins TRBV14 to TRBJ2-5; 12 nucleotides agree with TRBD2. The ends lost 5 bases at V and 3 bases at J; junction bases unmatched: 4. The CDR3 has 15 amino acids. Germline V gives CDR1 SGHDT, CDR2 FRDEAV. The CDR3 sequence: CASSRTGGVQDTQYF. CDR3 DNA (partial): TGTGCCAGCAGCCGGACTGGGGGGGTTCAAGACACCCAGTAC.

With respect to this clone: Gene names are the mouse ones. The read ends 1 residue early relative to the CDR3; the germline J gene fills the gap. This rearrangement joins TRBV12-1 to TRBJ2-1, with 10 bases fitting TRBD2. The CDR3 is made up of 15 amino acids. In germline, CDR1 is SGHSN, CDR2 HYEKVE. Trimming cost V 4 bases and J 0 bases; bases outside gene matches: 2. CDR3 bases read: TGTGCCAGCTCCCGGACTGGGGGTAACTATGCTGAGCAGTTC. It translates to CASSRTGGNYAEQF. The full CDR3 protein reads CASSRTGGNYAEQFF.

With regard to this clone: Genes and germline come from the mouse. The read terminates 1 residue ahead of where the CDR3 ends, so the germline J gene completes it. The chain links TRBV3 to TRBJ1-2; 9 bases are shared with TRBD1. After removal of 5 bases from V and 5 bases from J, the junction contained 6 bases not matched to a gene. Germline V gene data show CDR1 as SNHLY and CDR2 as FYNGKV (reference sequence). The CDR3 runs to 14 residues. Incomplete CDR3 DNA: TGTGCCAGCAGCCTGGACAGGGGAGGGTCCGACTACACC. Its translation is CASSLDRGGSDYT. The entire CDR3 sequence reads CASSLDRGGSDYTF.

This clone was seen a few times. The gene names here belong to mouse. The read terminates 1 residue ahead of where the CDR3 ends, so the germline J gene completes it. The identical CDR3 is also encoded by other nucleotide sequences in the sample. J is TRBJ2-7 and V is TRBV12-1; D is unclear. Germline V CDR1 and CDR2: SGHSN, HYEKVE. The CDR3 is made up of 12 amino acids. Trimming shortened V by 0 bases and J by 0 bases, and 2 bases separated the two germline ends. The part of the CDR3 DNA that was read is TGTGCCAGCTCTCTCTCCTCCTATGAACAGTAC. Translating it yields CASSLSSYEQY. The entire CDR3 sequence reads CASSLSSYEQYF.

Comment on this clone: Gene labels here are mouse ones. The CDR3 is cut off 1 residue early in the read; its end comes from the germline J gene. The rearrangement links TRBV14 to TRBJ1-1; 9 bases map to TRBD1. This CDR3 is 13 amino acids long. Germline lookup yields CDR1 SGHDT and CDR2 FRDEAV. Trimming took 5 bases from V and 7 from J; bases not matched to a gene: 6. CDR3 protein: CASRYRQGGEVFF. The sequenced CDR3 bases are TGTGCCAGCAGATACCGACAGGGGGGAGAAGTCTTC.

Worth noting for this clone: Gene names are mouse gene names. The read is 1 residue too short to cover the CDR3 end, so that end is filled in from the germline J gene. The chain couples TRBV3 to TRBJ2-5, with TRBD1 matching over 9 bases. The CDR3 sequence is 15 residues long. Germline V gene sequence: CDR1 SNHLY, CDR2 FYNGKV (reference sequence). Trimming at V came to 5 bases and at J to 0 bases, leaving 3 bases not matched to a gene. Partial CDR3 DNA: TGTGCCAGCAGCGGGGACAGGGTTAACCAAGACACCCAGTAC. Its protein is CASSGDRVNQDTQY. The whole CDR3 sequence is CASSGDRVNQDTQYF.

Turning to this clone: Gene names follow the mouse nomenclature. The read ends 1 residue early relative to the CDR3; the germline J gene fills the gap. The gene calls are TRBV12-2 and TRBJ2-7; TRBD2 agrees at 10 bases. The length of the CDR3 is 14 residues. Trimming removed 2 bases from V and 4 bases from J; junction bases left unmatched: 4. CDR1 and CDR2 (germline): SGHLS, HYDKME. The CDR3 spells CASSPGTGDYEQYF. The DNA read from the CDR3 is TGTGCCAGCTCTCCCGGGACTGGGGATTATGAACAGTAC.

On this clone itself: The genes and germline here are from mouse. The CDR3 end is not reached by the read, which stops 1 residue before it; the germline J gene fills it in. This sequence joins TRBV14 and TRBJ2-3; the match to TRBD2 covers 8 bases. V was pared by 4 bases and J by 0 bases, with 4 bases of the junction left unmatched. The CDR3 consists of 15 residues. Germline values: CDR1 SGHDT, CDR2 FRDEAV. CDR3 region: CASSLDWASAETLYF. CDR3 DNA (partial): TGTGCCAGCAGTCTGGACTGGGCTAGTGCAGAAACGCTGTAT.

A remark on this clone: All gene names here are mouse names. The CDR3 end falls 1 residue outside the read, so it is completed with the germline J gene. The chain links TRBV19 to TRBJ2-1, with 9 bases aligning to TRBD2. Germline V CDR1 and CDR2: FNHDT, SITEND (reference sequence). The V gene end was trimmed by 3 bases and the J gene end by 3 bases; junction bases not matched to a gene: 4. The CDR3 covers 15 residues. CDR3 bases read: TGTGCCAGCAGTAGTACTGGGGGGACCTATGCTGAGCAGTTC. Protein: CASSSTGGTYAEQF. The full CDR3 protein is CASSSTGGTYAEQFF.

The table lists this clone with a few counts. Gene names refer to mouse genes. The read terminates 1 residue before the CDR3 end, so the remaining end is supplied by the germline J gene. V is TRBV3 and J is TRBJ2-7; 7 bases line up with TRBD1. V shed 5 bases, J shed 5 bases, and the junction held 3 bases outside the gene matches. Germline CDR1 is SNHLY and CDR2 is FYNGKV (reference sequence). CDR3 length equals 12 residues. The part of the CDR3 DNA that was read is TGTGCCAGCAGCCAACAGGGGAATGAACAGTAC. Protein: CASSQQGNEQY. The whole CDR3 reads CASSQQGNEQYF.

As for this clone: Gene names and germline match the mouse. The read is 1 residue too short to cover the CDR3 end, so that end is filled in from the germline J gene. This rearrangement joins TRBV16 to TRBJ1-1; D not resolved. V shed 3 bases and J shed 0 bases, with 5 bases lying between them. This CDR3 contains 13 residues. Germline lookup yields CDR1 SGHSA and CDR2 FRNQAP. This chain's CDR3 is CASSFQANTEVFF. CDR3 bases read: TGTGCAAGCAGCTTCCAAGCAAACACAGAAGTCTTC.

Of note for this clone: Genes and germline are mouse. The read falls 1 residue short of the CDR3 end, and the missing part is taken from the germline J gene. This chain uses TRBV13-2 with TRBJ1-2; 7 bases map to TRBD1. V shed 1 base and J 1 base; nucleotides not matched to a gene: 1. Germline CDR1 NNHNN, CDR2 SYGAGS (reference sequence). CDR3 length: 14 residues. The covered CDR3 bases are TGTGCCAGCGGTGATAACAGGGGAAACTCCGACTACACC. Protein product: CASGDNRGNSDYT. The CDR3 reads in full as CASGDNRGNSDYTF.

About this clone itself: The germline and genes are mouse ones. The CDR3 bases that were read are TGCACCTGCAGTGCAGGACAGGGTCCCAACGAAAGATTATTT. This translates into CTCSAGQGPNERLF. The complete CDR3 sequence is CTCSAGQGPNERLFF. This chain joins TRBV1 and TRBJ1-4; 7 bases agree with TRBD1. The read is 1 residue too short to cover the CDR3 end, so that end is filled in from the germline J gene. Germline V gene lookup returns CDR1 NSQYPW and CDR2 LRSPGD (reference sequence). Trimming removed 1 base from V and 3 bases from J; junction bases left unmatched: 2. This CDR3 spans 15 amino acids.

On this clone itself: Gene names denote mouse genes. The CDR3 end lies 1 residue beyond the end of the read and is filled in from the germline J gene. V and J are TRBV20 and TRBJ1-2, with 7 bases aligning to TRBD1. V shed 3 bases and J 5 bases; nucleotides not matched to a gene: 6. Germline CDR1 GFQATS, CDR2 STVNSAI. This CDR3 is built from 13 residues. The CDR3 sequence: CGAREGARSDYTF. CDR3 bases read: TGTGGTGCTAGAGAGGGGGCGCGGTCCGACTACACC.

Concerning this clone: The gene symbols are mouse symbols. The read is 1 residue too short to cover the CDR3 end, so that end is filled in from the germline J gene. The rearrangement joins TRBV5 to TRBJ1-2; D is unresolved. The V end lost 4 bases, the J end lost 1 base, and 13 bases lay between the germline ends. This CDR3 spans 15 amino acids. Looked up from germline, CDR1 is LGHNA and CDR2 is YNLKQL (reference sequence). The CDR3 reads CASSPRLGVNSDYTF. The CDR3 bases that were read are TGTGCCAGCAGCCCAAGACTTGGGGTAAACTCCGACTACACC.

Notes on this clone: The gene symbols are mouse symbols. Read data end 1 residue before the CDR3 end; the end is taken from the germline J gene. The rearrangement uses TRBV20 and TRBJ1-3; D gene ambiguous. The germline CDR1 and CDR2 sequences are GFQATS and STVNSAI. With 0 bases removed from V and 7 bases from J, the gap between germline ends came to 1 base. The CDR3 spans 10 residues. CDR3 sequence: CGARENTLYF. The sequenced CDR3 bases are TGTGGTGCTAGGGAGAATACGCTCTAT. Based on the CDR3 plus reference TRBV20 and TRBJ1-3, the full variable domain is GALVYQYPRRTICKSGTSMRMECQAVGFQATSVAWYRQSPQKTFELIALSTVNSAIKYEQNFTQEKFPISHPNLSFSSMTVLNAYLEDRGLYLCGARENTLYFGEGSRLIVV.

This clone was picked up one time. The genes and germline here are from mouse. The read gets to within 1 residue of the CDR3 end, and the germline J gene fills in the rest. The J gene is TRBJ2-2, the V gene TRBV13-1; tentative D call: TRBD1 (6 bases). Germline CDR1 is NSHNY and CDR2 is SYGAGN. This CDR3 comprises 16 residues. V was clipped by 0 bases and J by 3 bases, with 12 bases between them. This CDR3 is CASSDAQGRYTGQLYF. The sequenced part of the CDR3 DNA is TGTGCCAGCAGTGATGCACAGGGAAGGTACACCGGGCAGCTCTAC.

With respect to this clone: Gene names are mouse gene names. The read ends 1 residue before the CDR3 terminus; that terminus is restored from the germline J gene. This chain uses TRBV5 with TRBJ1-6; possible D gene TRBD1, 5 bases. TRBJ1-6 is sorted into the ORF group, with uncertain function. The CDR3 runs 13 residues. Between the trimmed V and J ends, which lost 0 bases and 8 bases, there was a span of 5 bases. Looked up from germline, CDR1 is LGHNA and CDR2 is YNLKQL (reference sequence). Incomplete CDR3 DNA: TGTGCCAGCAGCCAAGAAGGGGATTCGCCCCTCTAC. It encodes CASSQEGDSPLY. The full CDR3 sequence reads CASSQEGDSPLYF.

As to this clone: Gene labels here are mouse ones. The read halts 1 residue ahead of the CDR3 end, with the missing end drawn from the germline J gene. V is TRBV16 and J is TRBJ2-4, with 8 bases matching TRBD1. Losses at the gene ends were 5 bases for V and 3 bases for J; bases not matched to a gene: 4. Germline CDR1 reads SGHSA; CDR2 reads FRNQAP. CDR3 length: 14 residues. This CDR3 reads CASSPGQEQNTLYF. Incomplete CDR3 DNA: TGTGCAAGCAGCCCGGGACAGGAACAAAACACCTTGTAC.

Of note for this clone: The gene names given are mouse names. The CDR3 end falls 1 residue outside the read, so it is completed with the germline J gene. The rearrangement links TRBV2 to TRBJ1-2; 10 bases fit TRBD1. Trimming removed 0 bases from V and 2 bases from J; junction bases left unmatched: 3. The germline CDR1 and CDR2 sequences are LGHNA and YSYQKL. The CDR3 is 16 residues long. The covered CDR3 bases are TGTGCCAGCAGCCAAGATCTGGGACAGGGGAACTCCGACTACACC. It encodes CASSQDLGQGNSDYT. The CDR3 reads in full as CASSQDLGQGNSDYTF.

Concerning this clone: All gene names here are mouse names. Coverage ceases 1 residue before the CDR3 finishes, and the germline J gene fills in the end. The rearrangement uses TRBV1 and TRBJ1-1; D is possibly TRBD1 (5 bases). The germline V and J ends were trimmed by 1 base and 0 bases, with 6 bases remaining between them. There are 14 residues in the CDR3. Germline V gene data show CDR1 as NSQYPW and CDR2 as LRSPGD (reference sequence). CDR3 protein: CTCSAGTTNTEVFF. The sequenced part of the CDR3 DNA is TGCACCTGCAGTGCAGGGACAACAAACACAGAAGTCTTC.

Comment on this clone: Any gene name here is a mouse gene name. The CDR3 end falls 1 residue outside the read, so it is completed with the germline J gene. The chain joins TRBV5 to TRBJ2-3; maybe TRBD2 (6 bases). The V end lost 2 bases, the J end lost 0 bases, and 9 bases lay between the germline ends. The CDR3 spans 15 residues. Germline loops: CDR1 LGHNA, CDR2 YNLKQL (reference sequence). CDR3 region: CASSQTTGSAETLYF. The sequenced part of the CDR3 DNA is TGTGCCAGCAGCCAAACGACTGGAAGTGCAGAAACGCTGTAT.

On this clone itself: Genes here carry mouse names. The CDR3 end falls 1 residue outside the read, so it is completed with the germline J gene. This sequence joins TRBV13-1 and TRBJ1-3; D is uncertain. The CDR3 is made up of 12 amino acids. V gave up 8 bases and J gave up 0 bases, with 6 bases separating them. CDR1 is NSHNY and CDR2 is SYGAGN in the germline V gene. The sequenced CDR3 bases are TGTGCCAGTTACAATTCTGGAAATACGCTCTAT. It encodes CASYNSGNTLY. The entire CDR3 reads CASYNSGNTLYF.

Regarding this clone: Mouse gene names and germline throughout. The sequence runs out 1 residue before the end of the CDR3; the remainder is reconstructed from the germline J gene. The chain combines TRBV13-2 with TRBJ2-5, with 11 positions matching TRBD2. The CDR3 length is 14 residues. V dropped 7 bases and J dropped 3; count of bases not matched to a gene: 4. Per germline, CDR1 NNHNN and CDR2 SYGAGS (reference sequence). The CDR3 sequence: CASQDWGGQDTQYF. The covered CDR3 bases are TGTGCCAGCCAAGACTGGGGGGGTCAAGACACCCAGTAC.